These T cell receptor beta chains were read from a single sample in a study of T-cell memory formation after mild COVID-19. TCRdb recomputed calls from the 5' RACE reads with MiXCR, one row per CDR3 protein. The profile shows 75,000 to 90,000 distinct CDR3 sequences, about 15% of them singletons. Sequenced: PBMCs or a T cell subset sorted from them (not recorded which). The receptor set was obtained from an adult woman who had mild COVID-19 (a few samples of this study predate the infection). Cell type and time point are not known. Both conserved end residues are part of each CDR3. Fields, in order: V gene, CDR3 protein.

>TRBV11-2
CASSLARGLGRGETQYF
>TRBV4-3
CASSQDGGFSTDTQYF
>TRBV20-1
CSARDSGSSVPDEQFF
>TRBV12-3/TRBV12-4
CASSPTNEQFF
>TRBV6-2/TRBV6-3
CASSYQGRLFSTDTQYF
>TRBV6-4
CASSDGGGDTQYF
>TRBV6-5
CASSYYRGDEQFF
>TRBV6-6
CASSSATQYF
>TRBV7-2
CASSLWNDQPQHF
>TRBV4-1
CASSQEGREGETQYF
>TRBV13
CASSFRDYKRTQYF
>TRBV7-9
CASSPMTGRGIHGELFF
>TRBV4-2
CASSSNAGTVGEQFF
>TRBV4-3
CASSPFLGLGLAYEQYF
>TRBV13
CASSPGAGGGTEAFF
>TRBV5-1
CASSLTGLAAYNEQFF
>TRBV6-1
CASRELVSYEQYF
>TRBV4-2
CASSQDGQGNTEAFF
>TRBV12-3/TRBV12-4
CASSPPGQGEVTQYF
>TRBV12-3/TRBV12-4
CASTFGGIMDYGYTF
>TRBV20-1
CSARDTKEYYEQYF
>TRBV7-3
CASSQVAGGLTDTQYF
>TRBV3-1
CASSQGGYNEQFF
>TRBV2
CAIPGEGEAYEQYF
>TRBV13
CASSLSGGGSDTQYF
>TRBV27
CASGHLVYRQFF
>TRBV5-1
CASSFQSSYNEQFF
>TRBV7-9
CASSPRDRADNEQFF
>TRBV7-9
CASSLGLAASYEQYF
>TRBV14
CASSQLKAGADTGELFF
>TRBV4-3
CASSLLGTKYTGELFF
>TRBV5-3
CARSWPEKLSNQPQHF
>TRBV27
CASSTLLAGGPHRTSTDTQYF
>TRBV15
CATSRVEGDTQYF
>TRBV30
CAWSVWDEQFF
>TRBV5-1
CASSLVGDEAFF
>TRBV19
CASSAGFQPQHF
>TRBV12-5
CASGSILAGGSSTDTQYF
>TRBV3-1
CASSLQTGSTDTQYF
>TRBV2
CASSERGGVPYNEQFF
>TRBV4-3
CASSQDISRLSNEQYF
>TRBV3-1
CASSQGMRPFF
>TRBV27
CASTWTGGSLLPTDTQYF
>TRBV5-1
CASSLAPGGSLMNTEAFF
>TRBV6-5
CASSSSQNTGELFF